A single T cell receptor beta chain is shown here with its context. Its target is not known. The sample is drawn from a study of vaccination effects on CD4 cells after COVID-19. About the research overall: A couple of convalescent patients each provided a sample, at 16 days and at one week before vaccination.

The data were produced by immunoSEQ multiplex PCR, yet TCRdb's version contains in-frame clones alone and is incomplete. In the table there are 35,000 to 55,000 clones, about 68% of which are singletons. Sequencing in the ViraFEST assay came after antigen-specific CD4+ T cells had been expanded with viral peptide pools, which were used to stimulate PBMC. Once cultured for 9 to 11 days, the cells underwent separation to obtain CD4+ T cells. This individual contracted SARS-CoV-2 between March and December 2020, as verified by PCR. Peptides at 10 ug/ml and IL-2 at about 9.3 IU/ml were added to a few million PBMC per well. Each culture had half its medium swapped for IL-2 medium on days 3 and 7. V was shortened by 1 base and J by 0 bases, with 10 bases between the two germline ends. CDR1 is SGHAT and CDR2 is FQNNGV in the germline V gene. The CDR3 sequence is 16 residues long.

The sample was CD4+ T cells from PBMCs cultured with a peptide pool, taken before COVID-19 vaccination. The TCR sequence derives from a human donor who had a prior SARS-CoV-2 infection. V gene TRBV11-2 combines with J gene TRBJ2-1; D unresolved. The CDR3 coding sequence is TGTGCCAGCAGCTTAGTTCCGCCTTCCTCCTACAATGAGCAGTTCTTC. Amino acids: CASSLVPPSSYNEQFF.